Following are 14 T cell receptor beta chains from one sample sequenced in a study of blood T cell repertoires in COVID-19. Only in-frame clones appear in the TCRdb table, and some are missing; sequencing was by immunoSEQ multiplex PCR. The repertoire consists of around 100,000 clones, with around four fifths occurring once and the leading ten covering over 30%. Sequencing was done on a sample of peripheral blood. The receptors here all came from an older man with active or convalescent COVID-19.

This chain uses TRBV12-3 or TRBV12-4 with TRBJ2-5; D is unclear. Trimming shortened V by 6 bases and J by 7 bases, and 9 bases separated the two germline ends. This CDR3 is built from 11 residues. The chain's CDR3 is CASSLLGTQYF. The CDR3 DNA is TGTGCCAGCAGCCTTCTCGGGACCCAGTACTTC.

This clone appeared once. The chain combines TRBV6-5 with TRBJ2-1, with 7 nucleotides matching TRBD1. This CDR3 comprises 14 residues. The junction had 4 bases not matched to a gene; V was cut back by 3 bases and J by 5 bases. Germline V lookup: CDR1 MNHEY, CDR2 SVGAGI. The CDR3 nucleotides are TGTGCCAGCAGTTATACCGGGACAGACAATGAGCAGTTCTTC. Translating gives CASSYTGTDNEQFF.

J is TRBJ2-2 and V is TRBV9; 10 bases fit TRBD1. Germline loops: CDR1 SGDLS, CDR2 YYNGEE. The length of the CDR3 is 16 residues. V trimming: 0 bases; J trimming: 7 bases; junction bases outside the gene matches: 6. In nucleotides, the CDR3 is TGTGCCAGCAGCGTAGAGGCGACAGGGGGCTTCGGGGAGCTGTTTTTT. This encodes CASSVEATGGFGELFF.

The gene calls are TRBV2 and TRBJ2-5, with 7 bases lining up with TRBD1. The germline CDR1 and CDR2 sequences are SNHLY and FYNNEI. V lost 5 bases and J lost 0; bases outside the gene matches: 3. The CDR3 consists of 14 residues. The CDR3 coding sequence is TGTGCCAGCAGTCTGACAGGGAACCAAGAGACCCAGTACTTC. Translation: CASSLTGNQETQYF.

The chain employs TRBV27 and TRBJ2-1, with D perhaps matching TRBD2 (6 bases). Per germline, CDR1 MNHEY and CDR2 SMNVEV (reference sequence). This CDR3 spans 16 amino acids. With 2 bases removed from V and 7 bases from J, the gap between germline ends came to 18 bases. Here the CDR3 DNA reads TGTGCCAGCAGTTTAATAGGAGGGACGCCTCGTAATGAGCAGTTCTTC. This encodes CASSLIGGTPRNEQFF.

The chain combines TRBV7-9 with TRBJ1-6, with 9 bases aligning to TRBD1. Germline loops: CDR1 SEHNR, CDR2 FQNEAQ (reference sequence). The CDR3 totals 14 residues. The ends lost 5 bases at V and 10 bases at J; junction bases unmatched: 6. In DNA form, the CDR3 reads TGTGCCAGCAGCATGGGACAGGGAGGATCACCCCTCCACTTT. Amino acid sequence: CASSMGQGGSPLHF.

J is TRBJ2-1 and V is TRBV10-3, with D maybe TRBD2 (5 bases). This CDR3 spans 14 amino acids. The germline V and J ends were trimmed by 6 bases and 2 bases, with 11 bases remaining between them. In germline, CDR1 is ENHRY, CDR2 SYGVKD. As DNA, the CDR3 is TGTGCCATCAGGCCAGCGGTCGCCTACAATGAGCAGTTCTTC. It encodes CAIRPAVAYNEQFF.

This chain uses TRBV9 with TRBJ2-1; D might be TRBD2 (6 bases). Germline V gene sequence: CDR1 SGDLS, CDR2 YYNGEE. The CDR3 has 13 amino acids. V shed 4 bases and J shed 8 bases, with 13 bases lying between them. DNA for the CDR3: TGTGCCAGCAGCCGGGGGACCACGGATGAGCAGTTCTTC. Its translation: CASSRGTTDEQFF.

This sequence joins TRBV7-2 and TRBJ2-2, with D possibly being TRBD2 (5 bases). V was clipped by 3 bases and J by 2 bases, with 13 bases between them. CDR3 size: 16 residues. Germline CDR1 and CDR2: SGHTA and FQGNSA. CDR3 loop: CASSLGVLRNTGELFF. CDR3 nucleotides: TGTGCCAGCAGCTTGGGAGTACTTAGAAACACCGGGGAGCTGTTTTTT. The full variable domain, in which reference TRBV7-2 and TRBJ2-2 provide the parts outside the CDR3, is GAGVSQSPSNKVTEKGKDVELRCDPISGHTALYWYRQSLGQGLEFLIYFQGNSAPDKSGLPSDRFSAERTGGSVSTLTIQRTQQEDSAVYLCASSLGVLRNTGELFFGEGSRLTVL.

By proportion, this clone is medium-sized. This sequence joins TRBV28 and TRBJ1-2; tentative D call: TRBD1 (6 bases). There are 13 residues in the CDR3. The germline V and J ends were trimmed by 4 bases and 5 bases, with 11 bases remaining between them. CDR1 is MDHEN and CDR2 is SYDVKM in the germline V gene. CDR3 loop: CASSSRTGYGYTF. CDR3 nucleotides: TGTGCCAGCAGTTCCCGTACAGGGTATGGCTACACCTTC.

V usage is TRBV7-9 and J usage is TRBJ2-1; 7 nucleotides align to TRBD1. CDR3 length equals 15 residues. CDR1 is SEHNR, CDR2 FQNEAQ, per germline (reference sequence). J gave up 6 bases and V 1 base, and 6 bases lay outside the gene matches. The CDR3 sequence is CASSLGEGAINEQFF. The CDR3 region has the DNA TGTGCCAGCAGCTTAGGCGAGGGGGCGATCAATGAGCAGTTCTTC.

The rearrangement joins TRBV11-2 to TRBJ2-1; 8 nucleotides line up with TRBD1. V lost 3 bases to trimming and J lost 9 bases; unmatched junction nucleotides: 10. Germline V lookup: CDR1 SGHAT, CDR2 FQNNGV. The CDR3 length is 15 residues. DNA of the CDR3: TGTGCCAGCAGCTTCTTGGACAGGGTTGTTGGTGAGCAGTTCTTC. Its translation: CASSFLDRVVGEQFF.

The chain couples TRBV12-5 to TRBJ2-1; 9 bases map to TRBD1. CDR3 size: 17 residues. CDR1 LGHNT and CDR2 FRNRAP come from the germline V gene. The J segment lost 3 bases and the V segment lost 1 base, leaving 7 bases of the junction unmatched. The CDR3 region has the DNA TGTGCTAGTGGTTTGGGAGGGGGACAGGGTTACTACAATGAGCAGTTCTTC. Translated: CASGLGGGQGYYNEQFF.

This sequence joins TRBV5-6 and TRBJ2-5, with 10 bases matching TRBD1. Looked up from germline, CDR1 is SGHDT and CDR2 is YYEEEE. The CDR3 spans 15 residues. V was pared by 3 bases and J by 4 bases, with 6 bases of the junction left unmatched. The CDR3 reads CASSSTGGRRETQYF. CDR3 nucleotide sequence: TGTGCCAGCAGCTCGACAGGGGGCCGTAGAGAGACCCAGTACTTC.